Below, one T cell receptor beta chain is given with its context. Its cognate antigen is unknown. This entry is derived from a study of STAT3 mutations in large granular lymphocyte leukemia. In the study overall: Roughly half the longitudinally sequenced T-LGLL patients had canonical STAT3 mutations. The study, taken as a whole, reports: In T-cell large granular lymphocyte leukemia, about half of patients showed multiple immunodominant subclonotypes. In several patients, dominant TCR clone burden exceeded STAT3 mutant burden.

Germline CDR1 SGDLS, CDR2 YYNGEE. The CDR3 has 16 amino acids. Unmatched junction bases numbered 6, after V lost 4 bases and J lost 3 bases. Approximately 40,000 productive templates were obtained per sample on average. TCRdb keeps only in-frame clones here, not all; method: immunoSEQ multiplex PCR. The repertoire holds under 7,000 clones, with around four fifths as singletons. Sequenced sample: peripheral blood mononuclear cells. The TCR was taken from a man aged 40-50 years with T-cell large granular lymphocyte leukemia. Some clones in this sample may be carry-over from other donors' samples. This chain joins TRBV9 and TRBJ2-6; the match to TRBD1 covers 8 bases. CDR3 sequence (DNA): TGTGCCAGCAGCTTATCAGGGGGCGTTGGGGCCAACGTCCTGACTTTC. This translates into CASSLSGGVGANVLTF.